This T cell receptor beta chain was observed in a study of shared clonotypes between healthy human individuals (dated by TCRdb to 2018 to 2021). Some background on the complete study: Two women and three men aged 18 to 49 years were included in the cohort. For each donor, CD4 naive and CD4 memory were each run on three plates, CD8 naive on two plates, and CD8 memory on one plate. The study deeply sequenced blood TCR repertoires of about 5 healthy adults to estimate repertoire size and the extent of clonotype sharing between individuals. Libraries were prepared and TCR repertoires were sequenced by different laboratories using diverse techniques, in order to increase sequencing depth and limit assay-specific biases. Per donor, leukapheresis produced somewhere between about 0.85 and 9.5 billion PBMCs.

This clone was observed once. It has no known antigen specificity. Qualities for individual bases were not recorded, and no much larger clone is one base off. Points the paper makes about the study in general: Incomplete sequencing was indicated by rarefaction of sorted-subset datasets, despite the large sequencing depth. Naive subsets generally had larger estimated clonotype richness than memory subsets. Sharing across several donors was observed for roughly 5% of naive CD4, 3.5% of naive CD8, about 2.5% of memory CD4, and about 0.38% of memory CD8 clonotypes. Pairwise subsampling indicated that sequencing depth was expected to affect the degree of clonotype sharing among donors. Clonotypes shared by all four sorted-subset donors showed higher generation probabilities than non-shared clonotypes. The small number of donors limited the genetic and exposure-history diversity represented. Only blood was sampled, and tissue TCR repertoires likely differ from those in blood.

V drops 5 bases and J drops 7 bases, leaving 12 bases in between. The CDR3 sequence holds 13 residues, the cysteine and phenylalanine included. Only the CDR3 DNA stays, 39 bases, in frame from base 1. Via the germline V gene (reference sequence), CDR1 is SGHNT and CDR2 YYREEE. Using the deep immunoSEQ assay, multiplex PCR amplified TCR CDR3 regions from genomic DNA. Extracted genomic DNA from each cell subset was distributed evenly across all wells of several immunoSEQ 96-well plates, and each plate was treated as a replicate. For sorted subsets, roughly 190 ng of genomic DNA, equivalent to 25,000 to 35,000 T cell genomes, went into each replicate PCR. The purified libraries were quantified using a Qubit 3.0 fluorometer, sized with a Bioanalyzer 2100, and then quantified again using the KAPA Library Quantification kit. Every immunoSEQ 96-well plate was sequenced on a dedicated single-read 150-cycle Illumina NextSeq 550 flow cell. As for how the authors treated the data: The immunoSEQ output contained only junctional sequences without quality scores, so filtering could not match that applied to full-length reads. To assign V/J genes and CDR3, sequences were annotated against IMGT germline references using PyIR, a Python wrapper for IgBLAST v1.9. Reads were removed for weak V/J assignments (E-value above 1e-6), missing CDR3, stop codons, out-of-frame junctions, or ambiguous translated residues. A V3J clonotype was defined by an identical inferred V gene, J gene, and CDR3 amino acid sequence. To compute the percentage overlap between repertoires, the number of shared unique clonotypes was divided by the size of the smaller repertoire. RTK rarefaction, the Chao1 estimator, and Recon v2.1 estimates of unobserved clonotypes were used to assess repertoire richness. For all TCRbeta clonotypes obtained by the gDNA method from four donors, generation probabilities were computed with OLGA. Entries here come from immuneACCESS through TCRdb and include only in-frame sequences with V and J called. Some clones fail to appear in such tables; in the studies checked, an unresolved V gene covers under half of the shortfall, and the cause of the remainder is unknown. V, J and clone size are taken as reported in that table, and D and trimming were inferred from the DNA itself. This sample has 600,000 to 700,000 clones in its table, and 60% to 75% of those were observed once. The ten largest clones represent roughly 1.9% of the sample.

The donors were healthy, HIV-negative adults with no recently reported acute infections or vaccinations. Every donor was a Caucasian adult residing in Nashville, Tennessee, USA. CD4+ T cells were enriched by magnetic negative selection; naive cells were then positively selected on CD45RA, and the negative fraction formed the memory subset. Blood was obtained by leukapheresis, after which PBMCs were separated by Ficoll-Histopaque density gradient centrifugation and cryopreserved in liquid nitrogen vapor phase. Purity and quantity of every magnetically sorted T cell population were checked by analytical flow cytometry. Each sorted fraction had its genomic DNA isolated and then quantified by UV absorbance on a Nanodrop 2000c.

The sequence derives from a woman aged 25 to 39 in good health. Sequenced material: memory CD4+ T cells sorted from blood. In light of the paper, this sample's cell subset or site label describes: CD45RA-negative fraction. Recombination connected TRBV5-4 to TRBJ2-2, with the D gene call left open. The nucleotides read TGTGCCAGCAGAGGTCAAGTCGGCGGGGAGCTGTTTTTT. This yields the protein CASRGQVGGELFF.